This T cell receptor beta chain was identified during a study of identical twins. The CDR3 contains 17 residues. Unmatched junction bases numbered 15, after V lost 2 bases and J lost 5 bases. Germline CDR1 is MGHDK and CDR2 is SYGVNS. Overall study findings and caveats: Researchers reported weaker excess twin sharing in beta out-of-frame sequences. The study found that models underestimated out-of-frame TCR alpha sharing in monozygotic twins.

A remark on this clonotype: Antigen: not known.

TCRdb re-called the 5' RACE reads through MiXCR, storing one row per CDR3 protein. The sample holds 400,000 to 650,000 distinct CDR3 sequences, about 20% seen once. These records were also assigned to another study, of T cells expressing NK-cell markers. That work contributes: Sorted CD3+CD56+NKG2C+, CD3+CD56+NKG2C- and CD3+CD56-NKG2C+ T-cell subsets were beta-chain profiled. The authors sequenced eight donors, of whom seven were HCMV-seropositive and one was seronegative.

The sequenced sample consisted of CD4+ T cells sorted from blood. The chain is built from TRBV25-1 and TRBJ2-7, with 7 bases identical to TRBD2. The receptor was isolated from a young woman in good health. CDR3 region: CASSESLSAGARDEQYF. For the CDR3, the DNA is TGTGCCAGCAGTGAAAGTTTAAGTGCGGGAGCTCGGGACGAGCAGTACTTC.